The 17 T cell receptor beta chains reported below all come from one sample, sequenced in a study of blood T cell repertoires in COVID-19. Libraries were prepared by immunoSEQ multiplex PCR; TCRdb keeps only in-frame clonotypes and omits some of them. This table holds under 300,000 clones, approximately 88% found once. Sample: peripheral blood. These receptors came from a man aged 45 to 65 with acute or convalescent COVID-19.

CDR3 region: CASNPPAGRGPYNEQFF. The CDR3 nucleotides read TGTGCCAGCAACCCCCCCGCCGGCAGGGGACCCTACAATGAGCAGTTCTTC. V is TRBV27 and J is TRBJ2-1, with D perhaps TRBD1 (6 bases). This CDR3 is built from 17 residues. Per the germline V gene, CDR1 is MNHEY and CDR2 is SMNVEV (reference sequence). V gave up 7 bases and J gave up 2 bases, with 21 bases separating them.

V gene TRBV11-2 combines with J gene TRBJ2-1; D is unresolved. The CDR3 totals 12 residues. Germline-derived CDR1 and CDR2 are SGHAT and FQNNGV. The germline V and J ends were trimmed by 3 bases and 5 bases, with 5 bases remaining between them. CDR3 sequence: CASSFPDNEQFF. The CDR3 region has the DNA TGTGCCAGCAGCTTCCCGGACAATGAGCAGTTCTTC.

Notes on this clone: The sample holds other DNA sequences that translate to the same CDR3. The rearrangement links TRBV30 to TRBJ1-1; D remains ambiguous. Trimming cost V 2 bases and J 0 bases, with 7 bases left between them. In germline, CDR1 is GTSNPN, CDR2 SVGIG (reference sequence). CDR3 length: 13 residues. As DNA, the CDR3 is TGTGCCTGGAGTTCTCGGGTGAACACTGAAGCTTTCTTT. Translating it yields CAWSSRVNTEAFF.

The chain employs TRBV4-1 and TRBJ1-2; D gene uncertain. This CDR3 has 15 residues. Germline loops: CDR1 MGHRA, CDR2 YSYEKL. Trimming left V 1 base short and J 2 bases short, with 11 bases between. The CDR3 bases are TGCGCCAGCAGCCAAGGGCGAGGAGGGAACTATGGCTACACCTTC. It translates to CASSQGRGGNYGYTF.

The chain recombines TRBV12-3 or TRBV12-4 with TRBJ2-2; no firm D call. V gave up 7 bases and J gave up 5 bases, with 5 bases separating them. CDR3 length: 11 amino acids. CDR3 DNA: TGTGCCAGCACCTTAACCGGGGAGCTGTTTTTT. Protein sequence: CASTLTGELFF.

This chain joins TRBV4-2 and TRBJ2-1; 10 nucleotides agree with TRBD2. Germline V gives CDR1 LGHNA, CDR2 YNFKEQ. V shed 4 bases, J shed 4 bases, and the junction held 10 bases outside the gene matches. The CDR3 length is 17 residues. The CDR3 reads CASSRLATSGEYNEQFF. The CDR3 coding sequence is TGTGCCAGCAGCCGGCTCGCTACTAGCGGGGAGTACAATGAGCAGTTCTTC.

The chain employs TRBV4-1 and TRBJ2-3; tentatively, D is TRBD1 (5 bases). The CDR3 is 16 amino acids. The V end was cut by 0 bases, the J end by 4 bases, with 14 bases between. Germline values: CDR1 MGHRA, CDR2 YSYEKL. The DNA for the CDR3 is TGCGCCAGCAGCCAAGATTCAGGGTCAAGAGCAGATACGCAGTATTTT. This sequence encodes CASSQDSGSRADTQYF.

The J gene is TRBJ2-7, the V gene TRBV19, with D tentatively TRBD1 (6 bases). This CDR3 is 12 amino acids long. Germline CDR1 reads LNHDA; CDR2 reads SQIVND (reference sequence). The ends were cut back, 3 bases at V and 5 bases at J, with 8 bases in the middle. The CDR3: CASSIRGNEQYF. Here the CDR3 DNA reads TGTGCCAGTAGTATTAGGGGGAACGAGCAGTACTTC.

The chain carries TRBV10-3 and TRBJ1-6; tentative D call: TRBD1 (5 bases). There are 14 residues in the CDR3. Per the germline V gene, CDR1 is ENHRY and CDR2 is SYGVKD. The V and J ends lost 2 bases and 8 bases respectively, with 10 bases between them. The chain's CDR3 is CAISERQPHSPLHF. CDR3 nucleotide sequence: TGTGCCATCAGTGAGAGACAGCCCCATTCACCCCTCCACTTT.

This clone was picked up one time. The V call is TRBV5-6, the J call TRBJ2-7, with D maybe TRBD1 (6 bases). Germline loops: CDR1 SGHDT, CDR2 YYEEEE. The CDR3 consists of 13 residues. V was shortened by 0 bases and J by 7 bases, with 11 bases between the two germline ends. The CDR3 here is CASSLGPQGEQYF. CDR3 coding DNA: TGTGCCAGCAGCTTGGGGCCCCAGGGGGAGCAGTACTTC.

J is TRBJ1-6 and V is TRBV30; 9 nucleotides align to TRBD1. The CDR3 length is 16 residues. Germline V gene sequence: CDR1 GTSNPN, CDR2 SVGIG (reference sequence). V dropped 4 bases and J dropped 7; count of bases not matched to a gene: 11. The DNA of the CDR3 is TGTGCCTGGACCGGGACAGGGTCTCTGGGAAATTCACCCCTCCACTTT. Translation: CAWTGTGSLGNSPLHF.

This clone was detected a few times. This chain links TRBV2 with TRBJ1-4; D gene uncertain. Germline values: CDR1 SNHLY, CDR2 FYNNEI. V lost 7 bases and J lost 5, with 14 bases in between. The CDR3 is 14 residues long. DNA for the CDR3: TGTGCCAGCACTCAAGGCAGGAAGAATGAAAAACTGTTTTTT. Translation: CASTQGRKNEKLFF.

This chain connects TRBV7-9 to TRBJ1-2; D not resolved. The germline V gene encodes CDR1 SEHNR and CDR2 FQNEAQ (reference sequence). Trimming took off 4 bases at V and 4 bases at J, with 4 bases between the two ends. This CDR3 has 11 residues. The CDR3 nucleotides are TGTGCCAGCAGCTACACCTATGGCTACACCTTC. It is translated as CASSYTYGYTF.

The chain joins TRBV11-1 to TRBJ1-5; no definite D call. From germline, CDR1 is SGHAT and CDR2 FQDESV (reference sequence). V dropped 6 bases and J dropped 3 bases, with 12 bases sitting between them. The CDR3 is made up of 14 amino acids. The CDR3 DNA follows: TGTGCCAGCAGTCTAGGAGCCACCAATCAGCCCCAGCATTTT. Protein sequence: CASSLGATNQPQHF.

This clone was seen a single time. The chain combines TRBV9 with TRBJ2-3, with 8 bases aligning to TRBD2. The CDR3 sequence is 15 residues long. With 2 bases clipped from V and 5 bases from J, the junction kept 7 bases outside the gene matches. Germline V CDR1 and CDR2: SGDLS, YYNGEE. CDR3 sequence: CASSVGTRDRDTQYF. The CDR3 DNA reads TGTGCCAGCAGCGTTGGGACTAGGGACCGAGATACGCAGTATTTT. Complete variable domain (other parts from reference TRBV9 and TRBJ2-3): DSGVTQTPKHLITATGQRVTLRCSPRSGDLSVYWYQQSLDQGLQFLIQYYNGEERAKGNILERFSAQQFPDLHSELNLSSLELGDSALYFCASSVGTRDRDTQYFGPGTRLTVL.

V and J are TRBV30 and TRBJ1-3, with D possibly being TRBD1 (6 bases). Germline lookup yields CDR1 GTSNPN and CDR2 SVGIG (reference sequence). The CDR3 runs to 17 residues. V dropped 3 bases and J dropped 2 bases, with 20 bases sitting between them. This CDR3 is CAWRPELARGPGNTIYF. The CDR3 region has the DNA TGTGCCTGGAGGCCTGAGCTGGCCAGGGGACCTGGAAACACCATATATTTT.

This chain uses TRBV12-3 or TRBV12-4 with TRBJ1-1; D uncertain. This CDR3 is 13 amino acids long. The V end was cut by 6 bases, the J end by 4 bases, with 12 bases between. The CDR3 DNA is TGTGCCAGCAGCCGCGGACTAATCACTGAAGCTTTCTTT. This translates into CASSRGLITEAFF.